This TCR beta chain was sequenced in a study of T-cell memory formation after mild COVID-19. General study findings and limits: Day 15 to 85 contractors were CD4/CD8 balanced; later expanders leaned CD4+. Some SARS-CoV-2-responding clones were already detected in memory before infection.

As to this clonotype: The antigen remains undetermined.

Constant-segment primers and 5'RACE yielded cDNA libraries for TCR alpha and TCR beta, each carrying sample barcodes and UMIs. TCRdb processed the 5' RACE reads anew with MiXCR; each CDR3 protein has one entry. The sample yields around 110,000 distinct CDR3 sequences, around 12% seen once. The sequenced sample consisted of PBMCs or a T cell subset sorted from them (not recorded which). The source of this sequence is an adult woman who had mild COVID-19 (a few samples of this study predate the infection). Cell type and time point are not known.

CDR3 residues: CASSTYSGPPYNEQFF. The CDR3 bases are TGCGCCAGCAGCACCTACTCGGGGCCTCCCTACAATGAGCAGTTCTTC. The chain is built from TRBV5-1 and TRBJ2-1, with D possibly being TRBD1 or TRBD2 (5 bases each). V was trimmed by 4 bases and J by 2 bases, leaving 16 bases between them. The CDR3 spans 16 residues. Germline V CDR1 and CDR2: SGHRS, YFSETQ.